A selection of T cell receptor beta chains follows, all from one sample in a study of T cells in Graves' hyperthyroidism and ophthalmopathy. Each CDR3 protein is one row after TCRdb ran MiXCR on the multiplex PCR reads. This table holds hundreds of thousands of distinct CDR3 sequences, about a sixth found once. Material: blood. The source is a woman under 40 with Graves' hyperthyroidism. CDR3s include the opening cysteine and the closing phenylalanine or tryptophan.

length | V | CDR3
16 | TRBV19 | CASSTLAGGVYNEQFF
13 | TRBV7-9 | CASSIQSSYEQYF
16 | TRBV18 | CASSPPIGQTAMGQFF
16 | TRBV7-8 | CASSLNTNPRGQPQHF
14 | TRBV9 | CASSVVSRATEAFF
12 | TRBV15 | CATSSGGTEAFF
16 | TRBV7-9 | CASSLGLIAATDTQYF
14 | TRBV18 | CASSQGQLNTEAFF
15 | TRBV20-1 | CSARGPGGPQETQYF
14 | TRBV11-3 | CASRGQVSYNEQFF
16 | TRBV7-2 | CASSLEGGGPGYEQYF
15 | TRBV30 | CAWRLTGGASYGYTF
15 | TRBV20-1 | CSADQPGPRGDTQYF
15 | TRBV5-1 | CASKSFDTSAYEQYF
16 | TRBV27 | CASSLVSDRSYNEQFF
14 | TRBV5-6 | CASSFSGIGETQYF
15 | TRBV29-1 | CSVETSGGRADEQFF
15 | TRBV3-1 | CASSHLVGVEETQYF
13 | TRBV7-9 | CASSPTAATEAFF
13 | TRBV28 | CASRSGVNTEAFF
16 | TRBV7-3 | CASSSRTSGRTSGQFF
17 | TRBV6-5 | CASSYAFGEVSTDTQYF
15 | TRBV12-3/TRBV12-4 | CASAPGKVGGNTIYF
16 | TRBV18 | CASSPAGGGLDNEQFF
16 | TRBV3-1 | CASSQDGNRGSYEQYF